The 18 T cell receptor beta chains below were found in one sample sequenced in a study of T cell changes during pregnancy in multiple sclerosis. The assay was immunoSEQ multiplex PCR, and TCRdb's table has in-frame clones only and misses some. This table holds tens of thousands of clones, 89% found once. The source was CD8+ T cells from peripheral blood mononuclear cells, collected after pregnancy. Receptor source: a female donor with multiple sclerosis, enrolled in a pregnancy study.

This chain uses TRBV2 with TRBJ1-1; 7 bases map to TRBD1. J gave up 5 bases and V 6 bases, and 9 bases lay outside the gene matches. The CDR3 runs to 14 residues. CDR1 SNHLY and CDR2 FYNNEI come from the germline V gene. The CDR3 region is CASRDDRAGTEAFF. Written as DNA, the CDR3 is TGTGCCAGCAGGGATGACAGGGCCGGGACTGAAGCTTTCTTT.

The gene calls are TRBV7-9 and TRBJ2-7, with D possibly matching TRBD1 (5 bases). Trimming removed 6 bases at V and 2 bases at J, with 11 bases between. This CDR3 is built from 13 residues. From germline, CDR1 is SEHNR and CDR2 FQNEAQ (reference sequence). The CDR3 DNA sequence: TGTGCCAGCAGGACACAAGGGGCCTACGAGCAGTACTTC. Residues: CASRTQGAYEQYF.

The chain carries TRBV7-8 and TRBJ2-1, with a weak D call TRBD1 (6 bases). The V gene lost 5 bases and the J gene lost 2 bases, with 13 bases spanning the gap. The CDR3 contains 15 residues. In germline, CDR1 is SGHVS, CDR2 FQNEAQ. The CDR3 nucleotides read TGTGCCAGCAGCCCAGGAACAGGGACCTACAATGAGCAGTTCTTC. The encoded protein is CASSPGTGTYNEQFF.

The V call is TRBV19, the J call TRBJ2-1, with 11 bases lining up with TRBD2. This CDR3 spans 15 amino acids. The V gene's germline CDR1 is LNHDA and CDR2 SQIVND (reference sequence). The J segment lost 3 bases and the V segment lost 6 bases, leaving 4 bases of the junction unmatched. CDR3 sequence reads: CASRYGTSGYNEQFF. CDR3 DNA: TGTGCCAGTAGATACGGGACTAGCGGCTACAATGAGCAGTTCTTC.

This chain links TRBV4-3 with TRBJ1-1; D call uncertain. This CDR3 is 14 amino acids long. Germline loops: CDR1 LGHNA, CDR2 YSLEER. Between the trimmed V and J ends, which lost 6 bases and 5 bases, there was a span of 16 bases. CDR3 coding DNA: TGCGCCAGCAGTCCAGTTATAGGAGGGACTGAAGCTTTCTTT. Amino acid sequence: CASSPVIGGTEAFF.

The rearrangement joins TRBV5-6 to TRBJ2-1; 10 bases line up with TRBD2. V gave up 3 bases and J gave up 7 bases; unmatched junction bases: 4. CDR1 is SGHDT, CDR2 YYEEEE, per germline. The CDR3 contains 14 residues. The CDR3 nucleotides read TGTGCCAGCAGCTATCCGGGACTAGCGAATGAGCAGTTCTTC. Its protein product is CASSYPGLANEQFF.

This chain links TRBV29-1 with TRBJ2-7; TRBD1 agrees at 7 bases. With 4 bases clipped from V and 2 bases from J, the junction kept 5 bases outside the gene matches. This CDR3 comprises 13 residues. CDR1 and CDR2 (germline): SQVTM, ANQGSEA. The CDR3 region is CSVADREPYEQYF. The CDR3 DNA reads as TGCAGCGTTGCCGACAGGGAACCCTACGAGCAGTACTTC.

V is TRBV11-2 and J is TRBJ1-3; D remains ambiguous. The CDR3 is made up of 13 amino acids. V lost 1 base and J lost 4, with 5 bases in between. Per germline, CDR1 SGHAT and CDR2 FQNNGV. CDR3 DNA sequence: TGTGCCAGCAGCTTAGTACGGGGAAACACCATATATTTT. Translating gives CASSLVRGNTIYF.

The chain is built from TRBV27 and TRBJ2-7; D is undetermined. The CDR3 length is 15 residues. The germline V and J ends were trimmed by 4 bases and 5 bases, with 18 bases remaining between them. CDR1 is MNHEY, CDR2 SMNVEV, per germline (reference sequence). CDR3 region: CASSSSGISGHEQYF. The CDR3 bases are TGTGCCAGCAGTTCGTCAGGAATATCAGGCCACGAGCAGTACTTC.

This clone appeared a few times. The V call is TRBV4-3, the J call TRBJ1-6, with 9 bases aligning to TRBD1. The CDR3 has 18 residues. The germline CDR1 and CDR2 sequences are LGHNA and YSLEER. The trim removed 1 base at V and 7 bases at J, leaving 11 bases unmatched. The DNA for the CDR3 is TGCGCCAGCAGCCAAGGTCTAGGACAGGGGTTAGAAAATTCACCCCTCCACTTT. Encoded protein: CASSQGLGQGLENSPLHF.

The chain uses TRBV5-4 and TRBJ1-4; 7 bases align to TRBD1. V lost 4 bases to trimming and J lost 8 bases; unmatched junction nucleotides: 5. There are 13 residues in the CDR3. Germline-derived CDR1 and CDR2 are SGHNT and YYREEE (reference sequence). CDR3 region: CASSDRAYEKLFF. As DNA, the CDR3 is TGTGCCAGCAGCGACAGGGCATACGAAAAACTGTTTTTT.

DNA for the CDR3: TGTGCCAGTAGGGTAGGAGGGGCGGGTCAGCCCCAGCATTTT. Its protein is CASRVGGAGQPQHF. The chain links TRBV19 to TRBJ1-5; D perhaps matches TRBD1 (5 bases). The CDR3 has 14 amino acids. V dropped 6 bases and J dropped 6 bases, with 15 bases sitting between them. Looked up from germline, CDR1 is LNHDA and CDR2 is SQIVND (reference sequence).

The chain carries TRBV6-5 and TRBJ2-7; 8 nucleotides agree with TRBD1. Germline values: CDR1 MNHEY, CDR2 SVGAGI. After removal of 4 bases from V and 6 bases from J, the junction contained 5 bases not matched to a gene. The length of the CDR3 is 13 residues. The CDR3 region has the DNA TGTGCCAGCAGTTTCTCAGGGGGCGCCGAGCAGTACTTC. This gives the protein CASSFSGGAEQYF.

This clone has a single count. The chain is built from TRBV11-2 and TRBJ2-2, with D maybe TRBD2 (6 bases). This CDR3 is built from 15 residues. CDR1 is SGHAT and CDR2 is FQNNGV in the germline V gene. V was trimmed by 5 bases and J by 5 bases, leaving 15 bases between them. CDR3 DNA: TGTGCCAGCAGCCTCGGGAGCGGATCAACCGGGGAGCTGTTTTTT. Translation gives CASSLGSGSTGELFF.

The J gene is TRBJ2-7, the V gene TRBV10-3; TRBD2 agrees at 8 bases. CDR1 and CDR2 (germline): ENHRY, SYGVKD. J was trimmed by 3 bases and V by 6 bases; bases with no gene match: 4. The CDR3 runs 13 residues. The CDR3 spells CAIRRLANYEQYF. The CDR3 DNA sequence: TGTGCCATCAGAAGACTAGCGAACTACGAGCAGTACTTC.

This sequence joins TRBV6-6 and TRBJ1-2; D is unclear. This CDR3 has 15 residues. Trimming stripped 4 bases from V and 3 bases from J, with 15 bases between. Per germline, CDR1 MNHNY and CDR2 SVGAGI (reference sequence). CDR3 in amino acids: CASSSPREPDYGYTF. The CDR3 nucleotides are TGTGCCAGCAGTTCTCCTCGGGAACCTGACTATGGCTACACCTTC.

The chain links TRBV7-9 to TRBJ2-1, with TRBD2 matching 10 bases. CDR1 SEHNR and CDR2 FQNEAQ come from the germline V gene (reference sequence). This CDR3 region has 16 residues. J was trimmed by 4 bases and V by 1 base; bases with no gene match: 4. As DNA, the CDR3 is TGTGCCAGCAGCTTAGTCCTAGCGGGAGAGTACAATGAGCAGTTCTTC. As protein: CASSLVLAGEYNEQFF.

The gene calls are TRBV6-1 and TRBJ2-7, with 7 bases matching TRBD1. The CDR3 sequence is 13 residues long. V gave up 8 bases and J gave up 0 bases; unmatched junction bases: 4. The germline CDR1 and CDR2 sequences are MNHNS and SASEGT. CDR3 loop: CASQGDRSYEQYF. CDR3 in DNA: TGTGCCAGCCAGGGGGACCGCTCCTACGAGCAGTACTTC.